The clone carrying this TCR beta chain was counted a few times. The sample is drawn from a study of T-cell memory formation after mild COVID-19. Germline CDR1 and CDR2: LNHDA and SQIVND (reference sequence). Trimming removed 6 bases from V and 1 base from J; junction bases left unmatched: 4. The CDR3 spans 14 residues. TCRdb fed the 5' RACE reads into MiXCR, producing one record per CDR3 protein. Among hundreds of thousands of distinct CDR3 sequences listed, roughly 22% were seen once. Sequencing was carried out using PBMCs or a T cell subset sorted from them (not recorded which). V and J are TRBV19 and TRBJ1-1; 8 bases are shared with TRBD1. The sequence was obtained from an adult woman who had mild COVID-19 (a few samples of this study predate the infection). Cell type and time point are not known. In DNA form, the CDR3 reads TGTGCCAGTAGGGTCACAGGGGGGAACACTGAAGCTTTCTTT. It translates to CASRVTGGNTEAFF.